Listed below are T cell receptor beta chains from one sample, sequenced in a study of OX40 agonist ivuxolimab in advanced cancers. Libraries were prepared by immunoSEQ multiplex PCR; TCRdb keeps only in-frame clonotypes and omits some of them. Among approximately 58,000 clones listed, roughly 85% were seen once. Material: CD4+ or CD8+ T cells sorted from blood, obtained in a trial of the OX40 agonist ivuxolimab. All receptors derive from an adult with an advanced solid tumor such as melanoma, head and neck, liver or kidney cancer. The CDR3 runs from the conserved cysteine through the conserved F or W. A D gene is named only where the DNA matches it firmly. Clone size is given for some rows only: seen once, a few or many times, or a class if the clone is expanded.

clone_size	j_call	v_call	d_call	cdr3_nt	cdr3_aa
-	TRBJ2-3	TRBV28	-	TGTGCCAGCAGCCTCTCCACAGATACGCAGTATTTT	CASSLSTDTQYF
-	TRBJ2-1	TRBV5-1	TRBD2	TGCGCCAGCAGCTGGACTAGCGGGAACTACAATGAGCAGTTCTTC	CASSWTSGNYNEQFF
-	TRBJ2-3	TRBV19	-	TGTGCCAGTAGTCCCCGGTCCGCTAGCACAGATACGCAGTATTTT	CASSPRSASTDTQYF
-	TRBJ2-3	TRBV15	TRBD2	TGTGCCACCAGCAGAGTTGGAGCGGGGGGCAGGGATACGCAGTATTTT	CATSRVGAGGRDTQYF
-	TRBJ1-1	TRBV9	-	TGTGCCAGCAGCACCAGGGTCGACACTGAAGCTTTCTTT	CASSTRVDTEAFF
-	TRBJ2-1	TRBV2	-	TGTGCCAGCATGAATGAACCACGGACCTATGAGCAGTTCTTC	CASMNEPRTYEQFF
-	TRBJ2-3	TRBV4-3	-	TGCGCCAGCAGTCGTGGATGGACAGTCACAGATACGCAGTATTTT	CASSRGWTVTDTQYF
-	TRBJ2-1	TRBV4-1	-	TGCGCCAGCAGCCAAGTCCCTGGGAAACCGAGCTCCTACAATGAGCAGTTCTTC	CASSQVPGKPSSYNEQFF
-	TRBJ1-2	TRBV6-1	-	TGTGCCAGCATAAGGGGCAGGGAACGTGGCTACACCTTC	CASIRGRERGYTF
-	TRBJ2-1	TRBV28	-	TGTGCCAGCAGCCCCCCTCCTTACAATGAGCAGTTCTTC	CASSPPPYNEQFF
-	TRBJ1-5	TRBV18	-	TGTGCCAGCTCGGACAGAATGGGACAGCCCCAGCATTTT	CASSDRMGQPQHF
-	TRBJ1-1	TRBV19	-	TGTGCCAGTAGACCGGGGAACACTGAAGCTTTCTTT	CASRPGNTEAFF
-	TRBJ2-1	TRBV2	TRBD2	TGTGCCAGCAGTGAAGGGACTAGCAATGAGCAGTTCTTC	CASSEGTSNEQFF
-	TRBJ2-1	TRBV4-1	-	TGCGCCAGCAGCCAATTCCCCGTGGGGACATACAATGAGCAGTTCTTC	CASSQFPVGTYNEQFF
-	TRBJ2-7	TRBV21-1	-	TGTGCCAGCAGCAATGGGGCCAGCTCCTACGAGCAGTACTTC	CASSNGASSYEQYF
-	TRBJ2-5	TRBV10-3	-	TGTGCCATCAGTGAGTCGGCACTTTCGGCCCAGTACTTC	CAISESALSAQYF
once	TRBJ2-2	TRBV5-5	-	TGTGCCAGCAGCTTGTTTAGCGTCGCGAACACCGGGGAGCTGTTTTTT	CASSLFSVANTGELFF
-	TRBJ2-7	TRBV21-1	-	TGTGCCAGCAGCAATCGTCGCGGCAGGGAGCAGTACTTC	CASSNRRGREQYF
-	TRBJ1-2	TRBV7-3	-	TGTGCCAGCAGCCCGTCTCCCGGGGTTAACTATGGCTACACCTTC	CASSPSPGVNYGYTF
-	TRBJ1-6	TRBV21-1	-	TGTGCCAGCAGCAAAGCGATCATCACAGGTAGCTCCTATAATTCACCCCTCCACTTT	CASSKAIITGSSYNSPLHF
-	TRBJ2-1	TRBV29-1	-	TGCAGCGTTGAAGATCTATTGCGAGATGAGCAGTTCTTC	CSVEDLLRDEQFF
-	TRBJ2-3	TRBV6-1	-	TGTGCCAGCAGTGAAGGGTGGGCTAGCATAACAGATACGCAGTATTTT	CASSEGWASITDTQYF
-	TRBJ2-3	TRBV4-1	-	TGCGCCAGCATGGGGGAGGTGTTAGATACGCAGTATTTT	CASMGEVLDTQYF